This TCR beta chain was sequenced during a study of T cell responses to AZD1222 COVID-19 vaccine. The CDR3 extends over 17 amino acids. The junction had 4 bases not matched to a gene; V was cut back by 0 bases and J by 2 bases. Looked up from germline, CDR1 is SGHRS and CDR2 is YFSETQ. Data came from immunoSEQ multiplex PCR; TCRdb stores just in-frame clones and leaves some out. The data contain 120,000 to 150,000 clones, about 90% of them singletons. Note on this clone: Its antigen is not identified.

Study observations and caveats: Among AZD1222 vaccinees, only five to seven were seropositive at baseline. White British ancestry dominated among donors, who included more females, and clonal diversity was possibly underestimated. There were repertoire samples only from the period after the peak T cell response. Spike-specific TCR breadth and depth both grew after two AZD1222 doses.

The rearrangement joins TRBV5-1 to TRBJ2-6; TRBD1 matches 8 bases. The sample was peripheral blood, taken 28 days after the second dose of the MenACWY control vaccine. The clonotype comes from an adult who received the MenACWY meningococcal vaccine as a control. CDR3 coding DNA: TGCGCCAGCAGCTTGGGAGGACAGGGACCTGGGGCCAACGTCCTGACTTTC. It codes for CASSLGGQGPGANVLTF.